These 19 T cell receptor beta chains were all obtained from the same sample, sequenced in a study of identical twins. Via MiXCR, TCRdb re-called the 5' RACE reads, giving one row per CDR3 protein. The sample holds about 250,000 distinct CDR3 sequences, 6% to 8.5% seen once. The same specimen was also included in a second study, on yellow fever vaccine responses in identical twins.

Sequencing was carried out using CD8+ T cells sorted from blood. All receptors come from a woman between 18 and 29 years old in good health.

As concerns this clonotype: The limits of the CDR3 on the DNA are not certain, so only TCRdb's listed CDR3 is given. This chain uses TRBV21-1 with TRBJ2-6; the table's D call of TRBD2 was not tested on the DNA. TRBV21-1 is described as a pseudogene. The CDR3 numbers 18 amino acids, ends counted. This chain's CDR3 is CASSNLVGPGSGANVLTF.

The table lists this clonotype with many counts. Here the CDR3 reads CSVRAASISDTQYF. As DNA, the CDR3 is TGCAGCGTTCGTGCGGCTAGCATATCAGATACGCAGTATTTT. The chain combines TRBV29-1 with TRBJ2-3; weak D call: TRBD2 (5 bases). Germline CDR1 SQVTM, CDR2 ANQGSEA. Trimming removed 5 bases from V and 4 bases from J, with 16 bases in between. This CDR3 is 14 amino acids long.

This clonotype came up a few times. The CDR3 DNA reads TGTGCCAGCAGCGTAGGGTTCGGAACCTACGAGCAGTACTTC. This codes for CASSVGFGTYEQYF. The rearrangement links TRBV9 to TRBJ2-7; D ambiguous. Germline CDR1 SGDLS, CDR2 YYNGEE. V was shortened by 0 bases and J by 2 bases, with 9 bases between the two germline ends. The CDR3 runs to 14 residues.

This clonotype appeared a few times. The chain recombines TRBV4-1 with TRBJ2-7; 9 bases match TRBD2. V shed 0 bases, J shed 1 base, and the junction held 7 bases outside the gene matches. The germline CDR1 and CDR2 sequences are MGHRA and YSYEKL. The CDR3 is 17 residues long. The CDR3 sequence: CASSQDVAGDGSYEQYF. In DNA form, the CDR3 reads TGCGCCAGCAGCCAAGACGTAGCGGGAGATGGGTCCTACGAGCAGTACTTC.

The J gene is TRBJ2-7, the V gene TRBV6-2 or TRBV6-3, with 7 bases aligning to TRBD1. The CDR3 has 13 amino acids. Per germline, CDR1 MNHEY and CDR2 SVGEGT. J lost 5 bases, V lost 6 bases, and 7 bases had no gene match. The CDR3 DNA reads as TGTGCCAGCAGCTACACAGGGGTGGACGAGCAGTACGTC. Translated: CASSYTGVDEQYV.

In this sample, this clonotype turned up many times. J is TRBJ1-2 and V is TRBV29-1; D is possibly TRBD1 (5 bases). Germline assignment: CDR1 SQVTM and CDR2 ANQGSEA. Trimming left V 3 bases short and J 5 bases short, with 10 bases between. This CDR3 is 12 amino acids long. The CDR3 region is CSVEGPRYGYTF. CDR3 sequence (DNA): TGCAGCGTTGAGGGACCGAGGTATGGCTACACCTTC.

This clonotype was seen at least ten times. The chain uses TRBV6-5 and TRBJ2-2; D unclear. Trimming removed 0 bases from V and 0 bases from J, with 2 bases in between. The CDR3 covers 14 residues. CDR1 is MNHEY, CDR2 SVGAGI, per germline. This chain's CDR3 is CASSYSPNTGELFF. The DNA for the CDR3 is TGTGCCAGCAGTTACTCGCCGAACACCGGGGAGCTGTTTTTT.

This clonotype was detected ten times or more. This chain joins TRBV12-3 or TRBV12-4 and TRBJ2-2, with D tentatively TRBD1 (6 bases). Trimming removed 6 bases at V and 6 bases at J, with 17 bases between. This CDR3 is 15 amino acids long. The CDR3: CASSIRGYRPGELFF. Here the CDR3 DNA reads TGTGCCAGCAGCATCAGGGGTTATAGACCCGGGGAGCTGTTTTTT.

This sequence joins TRBV28 and TRBJ1-1, with 9 bases aligning to TRBD1. The CDR3 covers 15 residues. The trim removed 8 bases at V and 2 bases at J, leaving 9 bases unmatched. CDR1 is MDHEN and CDR2 is SYDVKM in the germline V gene. The CDR3 DNA is TGTGCCAGCGTGGACAGGGGCCTTAGTAACACTGAAGCTTTCTTT. Translated, it gives CASVDRGLSNTEAFF. Supplemented by reference TRBV28 and TRBJ1-1, the full variable domain reads DVKVTQSSRYLVKRTGEKVFLECVQDMDHENMFWYRQDPGLGLRLIYFSYDVKMKEKGDIPEGYSVSREKKERFSLILESASTNQTSMYLCASVDRGLSNTEAFFGQGTRLTVV.

This clonotype showed up just a few times. The J gene is TRBJ2-1, the V gene TRBV5-1; 11 nucleotides line up with TRBD2. The V segment lost 0 bases and the J segment 4 bases; nucleotides outside the gene matches: 3. Germline values: CDR1 SGHRS, CDR2 YFSETQ. The CDR3 spans 16 residues. CDR3 loop: CASSLASGRNYNEQFF. CDR3 nucleotides: TGCGCCAGCAGCTTGGCTAGCGGGAGGAATTACAATGAGCAGTTCTTC.

This clonotype came up many times. The CDR3 is CSVETYRSRGNEQFF. The DNA of the CDR3 is TGCAGCGTTGAAACTTACCGGTCCCGAGGCAATGAGCAGTTCTTC. The chain links TRBV29-1 to TRBJ2-1; D is ambiguous. V shed 2 bases and J shed 6 bases, with 17 bases lying between them. The CDR3 runs to 15 residues. Germline V CDR1 and CDR2: SQVTM, ANQGSEA.

There are a few counts of this clonotype. This chain uses TRBV5-1 with TRBJ2-1, with 7 nucleotides matching TRBD1. CDR3 size: 17 residues. The germline gives CDR1 SGHRS, CDR2 YFSETQ. Germline trimming cut 4 bases from V and 2 bases from J; bases unmatched to any gene: 12. CDR3: CASSPLPDRDPYNEQFF. CDR3 nucleotide sequence: TGCGCCAGCAGCCCACTACCCGACAGGGATCCCTACAATGAGCAGTTCTTC.

This rearrangement joins TRBV24-1 to TRBJ2-1, with a weak D call TRBD1 (6 bases). V lost 1 base, J lost 5 bases, and 14 bases lay in between. The CDR3 consists of 16 residues. From germline, CDR1 is KGHDR and CDR2 SFDVKD. This CDR3 reads CATSDLAGGRDNEQFF. As DNA, the CDR3 is TGTGCCACCAGTGATTTAGCTGGGGGCCGAGACAATGAGCAGTTCTTC.

This clonotype was picked up a small number of times. V gene TRBV4-1 combines with J gene TRBJ2-5, with D possibly TRBD1 on 6 matching bases. V lost 4 bases, J lost 4 bases, and 13 bases lay in between. The germline V gene encodes CDR1 MGHRA and CDR2 YSYEKL. This CDR3 has 14 amino acids. The CDR3 bases are TGCGCCAGCAGCCCAGGGGCGGACGGAGAGACCCAGTACTTC. Its translation: CASSPGADGETQYF.

V and J are TRBV7-9 and TRBJ2-4; the D is unclear. Trimming took 3 bases from V and 5 from J, leaving 14 bases between them. Per germline, CDR1 SEHNR and CDR2 FQNEAQ (reference sequence). CDR3 length: 15 amino acids. The CDR3 sequence: CASSFPGPNENIQYF. The CDR3 DNA sequence: TGTGCCAGCAGCTTCCCTGGACCGAACGAAAACATTCAGTACTTC.

V is TRBV3-1 and J is TRBJ2-2, with no clear D. CDR1 and CDR2 from the germline V gene are LGHDT and YNNKEL (reference sequence). The CDR3 is made up of 16 amino acids. V was cut by 0 bases and J by 3 bases, with 11 bases left in between. The CDR3 reads CASSQDLWMDTGELFF. The CDR3 DNA is TGTGCCAGCAGCCAAGATCTCTGGATGGACACCGGGGAGCTGTTTTTT.

There are many counts of this clonotype. J is TRBJ2-5 and V is TRBV29-1; no firm D call. Trimming left V 3 bases short and J 0 bases short, with 14 bases between. Germline V gene data show CDR1 as SQVTM and CDR2 as ANQGSEA. This CDR3 comprises 15 residues. This chain's CDR3 is CSVDWAQLYQETQYF. The CDR3 coding sequence is TGCAGCGTTGACTGGGCTCAATTATACCAAGAGACCCAGTACTTC.

This clonotype showed up just a few times. This chain joins TRBV12-3 or TRBV12-4 and TRBJ2-7; no definite D call. The length of the CDR3 is 14 residues. The V end was cut by 5 bases, the J end by 6 bases, with 17 bases between. CDR3 sequence (DNA): TGTGCCAGCAGTACCGCCGGGCTAGAATCCGAGCAGTACTTC. It yields the protein CASSTAGLESEQYF.

This chain uses TRBV5-6 with TRBJ2-7; either TRBD1 or TRBD2 may fit D (5 bases each). Germline V gene data show CDR1 as SGHDT and CDR2 as YYEEEE. The CDR3 length is 13 residues. Trimming cost V 4 bases and J 7 bases, with 15 bases left between them. For the CDR3, the DNA is TGTGCCAGCAGCAAAGGGACGGCTGCGGAGCAGTACTTC. This encodes CASSKGTAAEQYF.